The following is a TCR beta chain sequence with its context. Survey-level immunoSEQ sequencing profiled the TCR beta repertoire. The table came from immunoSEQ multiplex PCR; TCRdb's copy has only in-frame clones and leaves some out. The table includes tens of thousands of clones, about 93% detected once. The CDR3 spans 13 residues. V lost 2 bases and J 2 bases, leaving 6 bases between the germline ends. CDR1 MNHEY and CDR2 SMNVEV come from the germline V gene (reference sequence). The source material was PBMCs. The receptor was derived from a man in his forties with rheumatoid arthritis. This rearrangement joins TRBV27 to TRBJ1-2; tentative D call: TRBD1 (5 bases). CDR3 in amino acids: CASSLRGNYGYTF. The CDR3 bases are TGTGCCAGCAGTTTAAGGGGCAACTATGGCTACACCTTC.